The rows below give T cell receptor beta chains drawn from one sample of a study of metastatic and nonmetastatic thyroid tumors. From the PCR reads, TCRdb re-called clones with MiXCR. The table shows more than 5,500 clones, with about 32% occurring only once. The sequenced material came from adjacent normal tissue. The receptors stem from a female donor with papillary thyroid cancer or a benign thyroid nodule (not recorded which). Some clones in this sample may be carry-over from other donors' samples. The CDR3 runs from the conserved cysteine through the conserved F or W. The order of the fields is D gene, V gene, CDR3 length, J gene, clone size, CDR3 DNA, CDR3 protein. A D gene is named only where the DNA matches it firmly. Only some rows state a clone size, as once, few, many or a class for expanded clones.

d_call: TRBD1
v_call: TRBV11-2
cdr3_length: 14
j_call: TRBJ1-1
clone_size: NA
cdr3_nt: TGTGCCAGCAGCCCAGGGGGCTCCAACACTGAAGCTTTCTTT
cdr3_aa: CASSPGGSNTEAFF

d_call: NA
v_call: TRBV11-2
cdr3_length: 14
j_call: TRBJ2-2
clone_size: NA
cdr3_nt: TGTGCCAGCAGCTTAGTGGGGGACACCGGGGAGCTGTTTTTT
cdr3_aa: CASSLVGDTGELFF

d_call: TRBD1
v_call: TRBV27
cdr3_length: 13
j_call: TRBJ1-5
clone_size: NA
cdr3_nt: TGTGCCAGCAGACGTACAGGGGACAAGCCCCAGCATTTT
cdr3_aa: CASRRTGDKPQHF

d_call: TRBD2
v_call: TRBV5-1
cdr3_length: 16
j_call: TRBJ2-2
clone_size: NA
cdr3_nt: TGCGCCAGCAGCTTGGAACTAGCGGCCAACACCGGGGAGCTGTTTTTT
cdr3_aa: CASSLELAANTGELFF

d_call: TRBD1
v_call: TRBV11-2
cdr3_length: 16
j_call: TRBJ2-1
clone_size: NA
cdr3_nt: TGTGCCAGCAGCTTAGGAGCAGGGGGCGCTTGCAATGATCAGCTCTTC
cdr3_aa: CASSLGAGGACNDQLF

d_call: NA
v_call: TRBV6-1
cdr3_length: 16
j_call: TRBJ1-5
clone_size: NA
cdr3_nt: TGTGCCAGCAGTGAAGCGTTTCTAGGGAGCAATCAGCCCCAGCATTTT
cdr3_aa: CASSEAFLGSNQPQHF

d_call: TRBD1
v_call: TRBV4-3
cdr3_length: 15
j_call: TRBJ2-7
clone_size: NA
cdr3_nt: TGCGCCAGCAGCCAGCTCCCGGGACAGGGTTACGAGCAGTACTTC
cdr3_aa: CASSQLPGQGYEQYF

d_call: NA
v_call: TRBV6-5
cdr3_length: 13
j_call: TRBJ2-7
clone_size: NA
cdr3_nt: TGTGCCAGCAGTTATGGGGCCTCCTACGAGCAGTACTTC
cdr3_aa: CASSYGASYEQYF

d_call: NA
v_call: TRBV20-1
cdr3_length: 14
j_call: TRBJ2-3
clone_size: NA
cdr3_nt: TGCAGTGCCCAGAAGCCTCAGGGACTAGATACGCAGTATTTT
cdr3_aa: CSAQKPQGLDTQYF

d_call: NA
v_call: TRBV11-2
cdr3_length: 15
j_call: TRBJ1-2
clone_size: NA
cdr3_nt: TGTGCCAGCAGCTCTGGTTGGGGGGGTAACTATGGCTACACCTTC
cdr3_aa: CASSSGWGGNYGYTF

d_call: TRBD1
v_call: TRBV30
cdr3_length: 14
j_call: TRBJ2-5
clone_size: NA
cdr3_nt: TGTGCCTGGAACAGGGGCCCGCTCCAAGAGACCCAGTACTTC
cdr3_aa: CAWNRGPLQETQYF

d_call: NA
v_call: TRBV12-3/TRBV12-4
cdr3_length: 12
j_call: TRBJ1-2
clone_size: NA
cdr3_nt: TGTGCCAGCAGCTTCAGTGACTATGTCTACACCTTC
cdr3_aa: CASSFSDYVYTF

d_call: NA
v_call: TRBV6-1
cdr3_length: 15
j_call: TRBJ1-5
clone_size: NA
cdr3_nt: TGTGCCAGCAGCCTCGAAGGGTCGGGCAATCAGCCCCAGCATTTT
cdr3_aa: CASSLEGSGNQPQHF

d_call: TRBD1
v_call: TRBV11-2
cdr3_length: 16
j_call: TRBJ1-2
clone_size: NA
cdr3_nt: TGTGCCAGCAGCCGAAACAGGGACAGGGGGCAGGGTGGCTACACCTTC
cdr3_aa: CASSRNRDRGQGGYTF

d_call: NA
v_call: TRBV20-1
cdr3_length: 15
j_call: TRBJ2-7
clone_size: NA
cdr3_nt: TGCAGTGCTAGAGTGGACACCTCGAGCTCCTACGAGCAGTACTTC
cdr3_aa: CSARVDTSSSYEQYF

d_call: NA
v_call: TRBV10-3
cdr3_length: 14
j_call: TRBJ1-5
clone_size: NA
cdr3_nt: TGTGCCATCGGAACAGGTGATAGCAATCAGCCCCAGCATTTT
cdr3_aa: CAIGTGDSNQPQHF

d_call: NA
v_call: TRBV20-1
cdr3_length: 12
j_call: TRBJ1-5
clone_size: medium-sized
cdr3_nt: TGCAGTGCTAGAGATCCTGGCCAGCCCCAGCATTTT
cdr3_aa: CSARDPGQPQHF

d_call: TRBD2
v_call: TRBV2
cdr3_length: 17
j_call: TRBJ2-7
clone_size: NA
cdr3_nt: TGTGCCAGCAGTGGACATGGAATAGCGGGAGGATGCTACGAGCAGTACTTC
cdr3_aa: CASSGHGIAGGCYEQYF

d_call: TRBD1
v_call: TRBV6-1
cdr3_length: 17
j_call: TRBJ2-5
clone_size: NA
cdr3_nt: TGTGCCAGCAGCGCCGGGACAGGGGTCCCAACGTCGGAGACCCAGTACTTC
cdr3_aa: CASSAGTGVPTSETQYF

d_call: NA
v_call: TRBV20-1
cdr3_length: 14
j_call: TRBJ2-1
clone_size: medium-sized
cdr3_nt: TGCAGTGCTAGACCCGTCTACCAAACCAATGAGCAGTTCTTC
cdr3_aa: CSARPVYQTNEQFF

d_call: TRBD1
v_call: TRBV5-1
cdr3_length: 15
j_call: TRBJ1-6
clone_size: few
cdr3_nt: TGCGCCAGCAGCTTGTCGGGACAGTATAATTCACCCCTCCACTTT
cdr3_aa: CASSLSGQYNSPLHF